The 18 T cell receptor beta chains below were found in one sample sequenced in a study of Tregs in tolerant kidney transplant recipients. Some clones are missing from TCRdb's copy, which holds only in-frame ones; the method was immunoSEQ multiplex PCR. The sample has some 60,000 clones; approximately 82% are singletons. Sequenced input: CD4+ T cells from blood. These receptors were collected from a human donor in good health.

This rearrangement joins TRBV18 to TRBJ2-1; 12 bases agree with TRBD2. The length of the CDR3 is 17 residues. Losses at the gene ends were 3 bases for V and 6 bases for J; bases not matched to a gene: 9. The germline V gene encodes CDR1 KGHSH and CDR2 LQKENI. CDR3 sequence: CASSPALAGGHRNEQFF. The CDR3 DNA reads TGTGCCAGCTCACCGGCCCTAGCGGGAGGGCATCGCAATGAGCAGTTCTTC. Complete variable domain (other parts from reference TRBV18 and TRBJ2-1): NAGVMQNPRHLVRRRGQEARLRCSPMKGHSHVYWYRQLPEEGLKFMVYLQKENIIDESGMPKERFSAEFPKEGPSILRIQQVVRGDSAAYFCASSPALAGGHRNEQFFGPGTRLTVL.

The chain links TRBV11-3 to TRBJ1-4, with TRBD1 matching over 10 bases. V dropped 5 bases and J dropped 0; count of bases not matched to a gene: 12. Germline loops: CDR1 SGHNT, CDR2 YENEEA. The CDR3 is 19 amino acids. The CDR3 nucleotides read TGTGCCAGCAGCGCGCACCGGGACAGGGGCCGTCCAACTAATGAAAAACTGTTTTTT. It yields the protein CASSAHRDRGRPTNEKLFF. The whole variable domain, filled in from reference TRBV11-3 and TRBJ1-4, reads EAGVVQSPRYKIIEKKQPVAFWCNPISGHNTLYWYLQNLGQGPELLIRYENEEAVDDSQLPKDRFSAERLKGVDSTLKIQPAELGDSAVYLCASSAHRDRGRPTNEKLFFGSGTQLSVL.

This clone was observed a handful of times. This chain links TRBV5-6 with TRBJ1-6; 7 bases align to TRBD1. CDR3 length: 13 amino acids. V trimming: 5 bases; J trimming: 8 bases; junction bases outside the gene matches: 4. The germline CDR1 and CDR2 sequences are SGHDT and YYEEEE. The CDR3 nucleotides read TGTGCCAGCAGAAAGGACAGGTATTCACCCCTCCACTTT. Protein product: CASRKDRYSPLHF. Complete variable domain (other parts from reference TRBV5-6 and TRBJ1-6): DAGVTQSPTHLIKTRGQQVTLRCSPKSGHDTVSWYQQALGQGPQFIFQYYEEEERQRGNFPDRFSGHQFPNYSSELNVNALLLGDSALYLCASRKDRYSPLHFGNGTRLTVT.

The rearrangement uses TRBV5-6 and TRBJ2-3; no reliable D call. The length of the CDR3 is 14 residues. Germline assignment: CDR1 SGHDT and CDR2 YYEEEE. Trimming cost V 5 bases and J 0 bases, with 10 bases left between them. CDR3 region: CASRGRTSTDTQYF. CDR3 bases: TGTGCCAGCAGGGGTCGAACTAGCACAGATACGCAGTATTTT.

J is TRBJ1-3 and V is TRBV6-1; weak D call: TRBD1 (6 bases). The CDR3 contains 18 residues. The germline V and J ends were trimmed by 4 bases and 0 bases, with 19 bases remaining between them. Germline CDR1 and CDR2: MNHNS and SASEGT. The CDR3 is CASSVGGSTSFSGNTIYF. CDR3 nucleotide sequence: TGTGCCAGCAGTGTCGGGGGCAGTACTTCGTTCTCTGGAAACACCATATATTTT.

This clone was seen ten or more times. V usage is TRBV2 and J usage is TRBJ1-2; D might be TRBD1 (5 bases). The CDR3 is 12 amino acids. V dropped 2 bases and J dropped 9 bases, with 10 bases sitting between them. Germline V CDR1 and CDR2: SNHLY, FYNNEI. The CDR3 DNA follows: TGTGCCAGCAGTGAAAGAAGGGGCAGCTACACCTTC. Its translation: CASSERRGSYTF.

The rearrangement joins TRBV30 to TRBJ1-2; D ambiguous. Germline values: CDR1 GTSNPN, CDR2 SVGIG (reference sequence). With 0 bases removed from V and 4 bases from J, the gap between germline ends came to 15 bases. This CDR3 spans 15 amino acids. CDR3 coding DNA: TGTGCCTGGAGTGTACGGGCAGGTTGGTCCTATGGCTACACCTTC. Its translation: CAWSVRAGWSYGYTF.

The DNA of the CDR3 is TGTGCCTGGATTCGAGGAAGAGGGGCCGGGGAGCTGTTTTTT. Protein sequence: CAWIRGRGAGELFF. This chain links TRBV30 with TRBJ2-2, with D perhaps assigned TRBD1 or TRBD2 (5 bases each). Trimming took 4 bases from V and 6 from J, leaving 15 bases between them. CDR1 is GTSNPN, CDR2 SVGIG, per germline (reference sequence). This CDR3 has 14 residues.

This chain connects TRBV10-3 to TRBJ1-4; D may be TRBD1 (5 bases). The CDR3 is 14 amino acids. V was shortened by 5 bases and J by 8 bases, with 15 bases between the two germline ends. Germline CDR1 is ENHRY and CDR2 is SYGVKD. This chain's CDR3 is CAISRDVAAEKLFF. CDR3 sequence (DNA): TGTGCCATCAGTCGGGACGTCGCGGCGGAAAAACTGTTTTTT.

This chain links TRBV4-3 with TRBJ2-3; unclear D gene. CDR3 length: 13 amino acids. Per the germline V gene, CDR1 is LGHNA and CDR2 is YSLEER. V shed 2 bases and J shed 4 bases, with 7 bases lying between them. The CDR3 bases are TGCGCCAGCAGCCAACTCACAGCAGATACGCAGTATTTT. This translates into CASSQLTADTQYF.

This clone appeared a single time. The V and J genes are TRBV6-5 and TRBJ1-5; D is uncertain. Germline assignment: CDR1 MNHEY and CDR2 SVGAGI. CDR3 size: 16 residues. V was pared by 0 bases and J by 0 bases, with 9 bases between. CDR3 sequence: CASSYSAILSNQPQHF. The CDR3 DNA is TGTGCCAGCAGTTACTCGGCCATACTTAGCAATCAGCCCCAGCATTTT.

The rearrangement links TRBV28 to TRBJ1-2; 7 bases are shared with TRBD1. Germline CDR1 and CDR2: MDHEN and SYDVKM. V shed 7 bases, J shed 4 bases, and the junction held 6 bases outside the gene matches. This CDR3 has 13 amino acids. The CDR3 DNA sequence: TGTGCCAGCATTAACAGGGGCCGCTATGGCTACACCTTC. It encodes CASINRGRYGYTF.

This clone showed up just a few times. V and J are TRBV5-1 and TRBJ2-5; tentative D call: TRBD1 (5 bases). CDR1 is SGHRS, CDR2 YFSETQ, per germline. The CDR3 extends over 15 amino acids. The V end was cut by 2 bases, the J end by 3 bases, with 14 bases between. The CDR3 coding sequence is TGCGCCAGCAGCTTTGTTAGCAGGGTCGAAGAGACCCAGTACTTC. It encodes CASSFVSRVEETQYF.

The chain has TRBV5-1 and TRBJ1-1, with D uncertain. Germline CDR1 and CDR2: SGHRS and YFSETQ. The V and J ends lost 5 bases and 0 bases respectively, with 8 bases between them. The CDR3 runs to 13 residues. CDR3 nucleotides: TGCGCCAGCAGGTCAACCATGAACACTGAAGCTTTCTTT. It is translated as CASRSTMNTEAFF.

This clone is labeled as medium-sized. The rearrangement uses TRBV4-1 and TRBJ1-1; D might be TRBD1 (5 bases). The germline CDR1 and CDR2 sequences are MGHRA and YSYEKL. Trimming shortened V by 0 bases and J by 8 bases, and 10 bases separated the two germline ends. The CDR3 contains 13 residues. The CDR3 reads CASSQEWGVEAFF. The CDR3 DNA is TGCGCCAGCAGCCAAGAGTGGGGGGTCGAAGCTTTCTTT.

The V and J genes are TRBV5-1 and TRBJ2-3; D unclear. The V gene lost 0 bases and the J gene lost 2 bases, with 10 bases spanning the gap. Germline V gene data show CDR1 as SGHRS and CDR2 as YFSETQ. The CDR3 totals 15 residues. The chain's CDR3 is CASSLDTHPTDTQYF. The CDR3 region has the DNA TGCGCCAGCAGCTTGGACACCCATCCCACAGATACGCAGTATTTT. Using reference TRBV5-1 and TRBJ2-3 for the parts outside the CDR3, the full variable domain is KAGVTQTPRYLIKTRGQQVTLSCSPISGHRSVSWYQQTPGQGLQFLFEYFSETQRNKGNFPGRFSGRQFSNSRSEMNVSTLELGDSALYLCASSLDTHPTDTQYFGPGTRLTVL.

This chain links TRBV14 with TRBJ1-2; D call uncertain. Per the germline V gene, CDR1 is SGHDN and CDR2 is FVKESK. CDR3 length: 13 residues. V lost 3 bases, J lost 4 bases, and 9 bases lay in between. Written as DNA, the CDR3 is TGTGCCAGCAGCCACGCCGCTGGCTATGGCTACACCTTC. Protein sequence: CASSHAAGYGYTF.

CDR3 DNA: TGTGCCAGCAGCTTCCCTGGGACAGAACACCTCAGACGAGGTTCACCCCTCCACTTT. It specifies CASSFPGTEHLRRGSPLHF. The J gene is TRBJ1-6, the V gene TRBV7-2; 7 positions agree with TRBD1. Germline CDR1 and CDR2: SGHTA and FQGNSA. V lost 3 bases and J lost 9; bases outside the gene matches: 20. There are 19 residues in the CDR3.